These T cell receptor beta chains were read from a single sample in a study of OX40 agonist ivuxolimab in advanced cancers. The table came from immunoSEQ multiplex PCR; TCRdb's copy has only in-frame clones and leaves some out. The sample carries approximately 70,000 clones, around 93% recorded once. The sequencing used CD4+ or CD8+ T cells sorted from blood, collected in a trial of the OX40 agonist ivuxolimab. Source of these receptors: an adult with an advanced solid tumor such as melanoma, head and neck, liver or kidney cancer. The CDR3 runs from the conserved cysteine through the conserved F or W. The D gene is left open where the match is weak. Size is stated for part of the rows, as once, few or many counts, or as a class when the clone is expanded.

abundance: NA; v_gene: TRBV9; d_gene: NA; j_gene: TRBJ2-3; CDR3aa: CASSVGGTTSTDTQYF; CDR3nt: TGTGCCAGCAGCGTAGGAGGTACGACTAGCACAGATACGCAGTATTTT
abundance: NA; v_gene: TRBV4-2; d_gene: TRBD2; j_gene: TRBJ2-2; CDR3aa: CASSQARGLAGGTGELFF; CDR3nt: TGTGCCAGCAGCCAAGCTAGAGGGCTAGCGGGGGGCACCGGGGAGCTGTTTTTT
abundance: NA; v_gene: TRBV9; d_gene: TRBD1; j_gene: TRBJ1-1; CDR3aa: CASSGTGLGAFF; CDR3nt: TGTGCCAGCAGCGGGACAGGGTTAGGAGCTTTCTTT
abundance: NA; v_gene: TRBV28; d_gene: NA; j_gene: TRBJ1-4; CDR3aa: CASIPGLAGEKLFF; CDR3nt: TGTGCCAGCATCCCGGGGTTGGCGGGTGAAAAACTGTTTTTT
abundance: NA; v_gene: TRBV9; d_gene: TRBD1; j_gene: TRBJ1-4; CDR3aa: CASGETGGNEKLFF; CDR3nt: TGTGCCAGCGGGGAGACAGGGGGTAATGAAAAACTGTTTTTT
abundance: NA; v_gene: TRBV7-3; d_gene: NA; j_gene: TRBJ2-2; CDR3aa: CASSKNDRQNTGELFF; CDR3nt: TGTGCCAGCAGCAAAAATGACAGGCAGAACACCGGGGAGCTGTTTTTT
abundance: medium-sized; v_gene: TRBV28; d_gene: NA; j_gene: TRBJ1-1; CDR3aa: CASRGKPEAFF; CDR3nt: TGTGCCAGCAGAGGAAAACCTGAAGCTTTCTTT
abundance: NA; v_gene: TRBV10-1; d_gene: NA; j_gene: TRBJ1-6; CDR3aa: CASSTGTDSPLHF; CDR3nt: TGCGCCAGCAGTACCGGGACCGATTCACCCCTCCACTTT
abundance: NA; v_gene: TRBV5-4; d_gene: NA; j_gene: TRBJ1-1; CDR3aa: CASSAFRLSSNTEAFF; CDR3nt: TGTGCCAGCAGCGCGTTCCGTTTGTCCTCGAACACTGAAGCTTTCTTT
abundance: NA; v_gene: TRBV27; d_gene: TRBD2; j_gene: TRBJ2-2; CDR3aa: CASNIAGGDTGELFF; CDR3nt: TGTGCCAGCAACATAGCGGGGGGGGACACCGGGGAGCTGTTTTTT
abundance: NA; v_gene: TRBV5-1; d_gene: TRBD1; j_gene: TRBJ1-2; CDR3aa: CASTQTDRAVGYTF; CDR3nt: TGCGCCAGCACCCAAACGGACAGGGCGGTTGGCTACACCTTC
abundance: NA; v_gene: TRBV6-5; d_gene: TRBD1; j_gene: TRBJ1-2; CDR3aa: CASSPDRVYGYTF; CDR3nt: TGTGCCAGCAGTCCCGACAGGGTTTATGGCTACACCTTC
abundance: NA; v_gene: TRBV11-3; d_gene: NA; j_gene: TRBJ2-7; CDR3aa: CASSHHDPGQPRHF; CDR3nt: TGTGCCAGCAGCCACCACGATCCAGGACAACCCCGACACTTC
abundance: NA; v_gene: TRBV9; d_gene: NA; j_gene: TRBJ2-5; CDR3aa: CASSPQGGETQYF; CDR3nt: TGTGCCAGCAGCCCCCAGGGCGGGGAGACCCAGTACTTC
abundance: NA; v_gene: TRBV7-8; d_gene: NA; j_gene: TRBJ1-5; CDR3aa: CASSKGLMKPQHF; CDR3nt: TGTGCCAGCAGCAAGGGACTAATGAAGCCCCAGCATTTT
abundance: NA; v_gene: TRBV19; d_gene: NA; j_gene: TRBJ1-2; CDR3aa: CASNSLSDYTF; CDR3nt: TGTGCCAGTAATAGTTTGAGTGACTACACCTTC
abundance: NA; v_gene: TRBV6-6; d_gene: NA; j_gene: TRBJ1-3; CDR3aa: CASSYSGRSSGNTIYF; CDR3nt: TGTGCCAGCAGTTACTCAGGGCGAAGCTCTGGAAACACCATATATTTT
abundance: NA; v_gene: TRBV14; d_gene: NA; j_gene: TRBJ2-3; CDR3aa: CASSLQLKGDTQYF; CDR3nt: TGTGCCAGCAGCCTCCAGCTAAAGGGGGATACGCAGTATTTT
abundance: NA; v_gene: TRBV6-1; d_gene: NA; j_gene: TRBJ2-7; CDR3aa: CASSLGSLSSYEQYF; CDR3nt: TGTGCCAGCAGTCTAGGCTCCCTAAGCTCCTACGAGCAGTACTTC
abundance: few; v_gene: TRBV11-2; d_gene: NA; j_gene: TRBJ2-2; CDR3aa: CASSLVAGIGELFF; CDR3nt: TGTGCCAGCAGCTTGGTTGCGGGAATCGGGGAGCTGTTTTTT
abundance: few; v_gene: TRBV11-3; d_gene: NA; j_gene: TRBJ1-1; CDR3aa: CASSLMVAPEAFF; CDR3nt: TGTGCCAGCAGCTTAATGGTCGCCCCTGAAGCTTTCTTT
abundance: NA; v_gene: TRBV20-1; d_gene: NA; j_gene: TRBJ1-1; CDR3aa: CSAKENTEAFF; CDR3nt: TGCAGTGCTAAAGAGAACACTGAAGCTTTCTTT
abundance: NA; v_gene: TRBV5-1; d_gene: NA; j_gene: TRBJ2-2; CDR3aa: CASGTSNTGELFF; CDR3nt: TGCGCCAGCGGGACATCCAACACCGGGGAGCTGTTTTTT
abundance: NA; v_gene: TRBV9; d_gene: NA; j_gene: TRBJ1-6; CDR3aa: CASSAGIPYNSPLHF; CDR3nt: TGTGCCAGCAGCGCCGGGATACCCTATAATTCACCCCTCCACTTT
abundance: NA; v_gene: TRBV6-1; d_gene: NA; j_gene: TRBJ1-6; CDR3aa: CASSGWDGYNSPLHF; CDR3nt: TGTGCCAGCAGTGGCTGGGACGGTTATAATTCACCCCTCCACTTT
abundance: NA; v_gene: TRBV6-5; d_gene: NA; j_gene: TRBJ2-5; CDR3aa: CASRGYQETQYF; CDR3nt: TGTGCCAGCAGGGGGTACCAAGAGACCCAGTACTTC
abundance: once; v_gene: TRBV11-2; d_gene: NA; j_gene: TRBJ2-7; CDR3aa: CASSLVGSYEQYF; CDR3nt: TGTGCCAGCAGCTTAGTGGGATCCTACGAGCAGTACTTC
abundance: NA; v_gene: TRBV15; d_gene: NA; j_gene: TRBJ1-5; CDR3aa: CATSSWEGSGNQPQHF; CDR3nt: TGTGCCACCAGCAGCTGGGAGGGTTCGGGCAATCAGCCCCAGCATTTT
abundance: NA; v_gene: TRBV19; d_gene: NA; j_gene: TRBJ2-1; CDR3aa: CASNAPSYNEQFF; CDR3nt: TGTGCCAGTAATGCCCCTTCCTACAATGAGCAGTTCTTC
abundance: NA; v_gene: TRBV5-1; d_gene: NA; j_gene: TRBJ2-7; CDR3aa: CASSLSGHSSYEQYF; CDR3nt: TGCGCCAGCAGCTTATCGGGACATAGCTCCTACGAGCAGTACTTC
abundance: NA; v_gene: TRBV7-2; d_gene: NA; j_gene: TRBJ2-7; CDR3aa: CASSLAGDSPYEQYF; CDR3nt: TGTGCCAGCAGCTTAGCCGGTGACAGTCCCTACGAGCAGTACTTC
abundance: NA; v_gene: TRBV5-4; d_gene: NA; j_gene: TRBJ1-1; CDR3aa: CASSFIGSEAFF; CDR3nt: TGTGCCAGCAGCTTTATAGGGTCTGAAGCTTTCTTT
abundance: NA; v_gene: TRBV6-5; d_gene: NA; j_gene: TRBJ2-1; CDR3aa: CASSYTQNNEQFF; CDR3nt: TGTGCCAGCAGTTACACGCAAAACAATGAGCAGTTCTTC
abundance: NA; v_gene: TRBV28; d_gene: NA; j_gene: TRBJ2-5; CDR3aa: CASSAFGTQYF; CDR3nt: TGTGCCAGCAGTGCATTCGGGACCCAGTACTTC
abundance: NA; v_gene: TRBV7-2; d_gene: NA; j_gene: TRBJ2-7; CDR3aa: CASSAQLEREQYF; CDR3nt: TGTGCCAGCAGCGCCCAGTTGGAGAGGGAGCAGTACTTC
abundance: NA; v_gene: TRBV5-1; d_gene: TRBD2; j_gene: TRBJ2-1; CDR3aa: CASSALTSGGSYNEQFF; CDR3nt: TGCGCCAGCAGCGCCCTAACTAGCGGGGGCTCCTACAATGAGCAGTTCTTC
abundance: NA; v_gene: TRBV30; d_gene: NA; j_gene: TRBJ1-3; CDR3aa: CAWIGSGNTIYF; CDR3nt: TGTGCCTGGATAGGATCCGGAAACACCATATATTTT
abundance: NA; v_gene: TRBV2; d_gene: NA; j_gene: TRBJ2-3; CDR3aa: CASSEWGRADTQYF; CDR3nt: TGTGCCAGCAGTGAATGGGGGCGGGCAGATACGCAGTATTTT
abundance: NA; v_gene: TRBV9; d_gene: TRBD1; j_gene: TRBJ2-2; CDR3aa: CASTSGSGQLNTGELFF; CDR3nt: TGTGCCAGCACGTCTGGCTCGGGACAGCTGAACACCGGGGAGCTGTTTTTT
abundance: NA; v_gene: TRBV11-2; d_gene: NA; j_gene: TRBJ2-2; CDR3aa: CASTQPPNTGELFF; CDR3nt: TGTGCCAGCACCCAACCCCCCAACACCGGGGAGCTGTTTTTT
abundance: NA; v_gene: TRBV6-1; d_gene: TRBD1; j_gene: TRBJ2-3; CDR3aa: CATTGTGGSDTQYF; CDR3nt: TGTGCCACCACCGGGACAGGAGGTTCAGATACGCAGTATTTT
abundance: NA; v_gene: TRBV19; d_gene: NA; j_gene: TRBJ1-5; CDR3aa: CASSMGGWGHQPQHF; CDR3nt: TGTGCCAGTAGTATGGGGGGGTGGGGGCATCAGCCCCAGCATTTT
abundance: NA; v_gene: TRBV7-9; d_gene: TRBD2; j_gene: TRBJ2-2; CDR3aa: CASSFISGTSGRTPGELFF; CDR3nt: TGTGCCAGCAGCTTTATTTCCGGGACTAGCGGGAGGACTCCCGGGGAGCTGTTTTTT
abundance: NA; v_gene: TRBV11-3; d_gene: NA; j_gene: TRBJ2-3; CDR3aa: CASSLGFVSTDTQYF; CDR3nt: TGTGCCAGCAGCTTAGGCTTCGTCAGCACAGATACGCAGTATTTT
abundance: NA; v_gene: TRBV5-1; d_gene: NA; j_gene: TRBJ2-3; CDR3aa: CASRDFHTDTQYF; CDR3nt: TGCGCCAGCAGGGACTTCCACACAGATACGCAGTATTTT